This TCR beta chain derives from a study of blood T cell repertoires in COVID-19. The overall study: Researchers got acute and convalescent COVID-19 samples from the United States, Italy and Spain. Sources were T cells, B-cell-depleted T cells, or PBMCs; the material itself was cDNA or gDNA.

V was clipped by 5 bases and J by 1 base; unmatched bases: 5. This CDR3 is built from 15 residues. Germline CDR1 and CDR2: MNHEY and SVGAGI. Seattle cases were enrolled at active infection and followed longitudinally. Authors' data handling: Estimated nucleated cell counts came from reference gene primer amplification. Here immunoSEQ multiplex PCR was the method, and the copy in TCRdb shows in-frame clones only, minus some. The DNA was the basis for D and trimming; V, J and clone size are from that table. This repertoire shows around 270,000 clones, under 85% found once; its top ten account for roughly 0.87%.

The TCR was taken from a human donor with COVID-19, enrolled during active disease. The donor label of this sample is uncertain. The material sequenced was peripheral blood. This chain connects TRBV6-5 to TRBJ2-5, with 9 bases fitting TRBD1. The CDR3 loop reads CASSQLQGAQETQYF. The CDR3 region has the DNA TGTGCCAGCAGTCAGCTACAGGGGGCCCAAGAGACCCAGTACTTC.